Given below is one T cell receptor beta chain in context. Its antigen has not been determined. No much larger clone is present one base from it, and per-base qualities are unavailable. This sample was taken from a study of a mutant IDH1 vaccine in newly diagnosed glioma (dated by TCRdb to 2020 to 2023). For the wider study: Eight vaccinations were administered to patients in weeks 1, 3, 5, 7, 11, 15, 19 and 23, corresponding to visits V03 through V10. Before enrollment, most patients had been given radiochemotherapy with temozolomide as standard therapy, while the rest had received either radiotherapy alone or temozolomide alone. Vaccination started 4-6 weeks after radiotherapy alone, or was given together with temozolomide cycles in the groups whose treatment included chemotherapy. For exploratory analyses, longitudinal TCRB deep sequencing was carried out in 25 treated patients wherever samples were available. Of the approximately 34 treated patients, roughly 60% were male and approximately 38% were female, and a mean age of roughly 40 years was recorded. Peripheral blood was drawn at six visits: V03 (baseline), V05, V07, V10, V12 and V13.

CDR1 ENHRY and CDR2 SYGVKD were looked up in the germline V gene. The trim is 3 bases for V and 3 bases for J, with a gap of 15 bases between the germline ends. The CDR3 runs 15 amino acids, cysteine and phenylalanine included. CDR3 DNA is the only sequence kept; it has 45 bases, read in frame from the first base. To prepare the library, the immunoSEQ multiplex PCR assay was applied. The hsTCRB Kit was used according to the manufacturer's protocol to amplify rearranged TCR beta chain sequences. An Illumina MiSeq was used to sequence the TCRB libraries. The paper's processing steps were these. The proprietary platform of the kit vendor was used for demultiplexing, trimming and gene mapping. TCRdb took this table from immuneACCESS and kept in-frame rearrangements with V and J called. Such tables lack part of the clones; where checked against another copy, unresolved V genes explain under half of the gap, and the rest is unexplained. D and trimming come from the DNA, and the V and J calls and clone size come from that table. This sample is represented by about 130,000 clones; about 80% of them were singletons. 4.5% to 5.5% of the sample is taken by the ten largest.

In the paper's terms, the time point label means: week 11, during vaccination. Every vaccine dose consisted of 300 ug of a 20-mer mutant IDH1 peptide in Montanide, administered subcutaneously together with topical imiquimod. All donors had newly diagnosed IDH1-mutant astrocytomas of WHO grade 3 or 4 that showed loss of nuclear ATRX. The samples were drawn from NOA16, a multicentre, single-arm, open-label phase I trial in Germany that tested a mutant IDH1 peptide vaccine in humans for the first time. The DNeasy Blood and Tissue Kit was used to extract genomic DNA from EDTA blood for TCRB sequencing. What the research found in general, with its limitations: No apparent relationship was observed between pseudoprogression and alterations in the top peripheral T cell clonotypes detected by TCRB sequencing. Immune responses induced by the vaccine were seen in about 93% of patients across multiple MHC alleles. Selection of PBMC samples for TCRB deep sequencing was based on availability. According to the authors, sample limitations meant that analyses of patient blood samples could not be reproduced.

This clonotype was sampled from a man in his forties or fifties with glioma. The sequence is built from TRBV10-3 and TRBJ2-7; the D gene assignment is perhaps TRBD1 or TRBD2, with each matching 5 bases. The source material was PBMCs, sampled from a glioma patient whose treatment included an IDH1 peptide vaccine. The CDR3 reads as follows: CAISENSGTLYEQYF. The nucleotide sequence reads TGTGCCATCAGTGAAAATTCCGGGACCCTCTACGAGCAGTACTTC.